The 19 T cell receptor beta chains listed next were all sequenced from one sample in a study of T cell changes during pregnancy in multiple sclerosis. Repertoires were generated with immunoSEQ multiplex PCR, while TCRdb's copy carries only in-frame clones and drops some. There are some 77,000 clones in the sample; approximately 92% occur only once, and approximately 2% lies in the top ten. Sequencing was performed on peripheral blood, taken in the second trimester of pregnancy. Receptor source: a female donor in good health, enrolled as a control in a pregnancy study.

The chain couples TRBV30 to TRBJ1-5; D is unresolved. Trimming removed 6 bases from V and 0 bases from J, with 12 bases in between. The CDR3 is made up of 14 amino acids. In germline, CDR1 is GTSNPN, CDR2 SVGIG (reference sequence). In DNA, the CDR3 is TGTGCCTGCGGGAGAGGCTATAGCAATCAGCCCCAGCATTTT. Translation: CACGRGYSNQPQHF.

The chain is built from TRBV27 and TRBJ2-7; D not certain. This CDR3 contains 12 residues. V shed 4 bases and J shed 7 bases, with 11 bases lying between them. Germline V lookup: CDR1 MNHEY, CDR2 SMNVEV (reference sequence). The CDR3 reads CASSSPSLEQYF. The DNA for the CDR3 is TGTGCCAGCAGTTCCCCCTCCTTAGAGCAGTACTTC.

This sequence joins TRBV4-3 and TRBJ1-2, with TRBD1 as a possible D gene (6 bases). Germline-derived CDR1 and CDR2 are LGHNA and YSLEER. This CDR3 has 15 residues. Trimming shortened V by 2 bases and J by 2 bases, and 12 bases separated the two germline ends. CDR3 protein: CASSQQGGGNYGYTF. The CDR3 DNA sequence: TGCGCCAGCAGCCAACAAGGGGGGGGGAACTATGGCTACACCTTC.

V is TRBV2 and J is TRBJ2-7, with a tentative D call TRBD1 (7 bases). The CDR3 consists of 14 residues. The ends were cut back, 8 bases at V and 0 bases at J, with 14 bases in the middle. Germline CDR1 reads SNHLY; CDR2 reads FYNNEI. The CDR3 protein is CASRRDSLSYEQYF. DNA for the CDR3: TGTGCCAGCCGGAGGGACAGCCTCTCCTACGAGCAGTACTTC.

The rearrangement joins TRBV15 to TRBJ2-7; 8 positions agree with TRBD1. V shed 4 bases and J 2 bases; nucleotides not matched to a gene: 10. Germline V CDR1 and CDR2: LNHNV, YYDKDF (reference sequence). The length of the CDR3 is 16 residues. In DNA, the CDR3 is TGTGCCACCAGCACCCAACGAAGGACAGGGACCTACGAGCAGTACTTC. This encodes CATSTQRRTGTYEQYF.

As for this clone: This same CDR3 is encoded by further DNA sequences in the sample. The V and J genes are TRBV29-1 and TRBJ2-7; D is possibly TRBD1 (6 bases). The V and J ends lost 2 bases and 0 bases respectively, with 8 bases between them. Germline CDR1 and CDR2: SQVTM and ANQGSEA. The CDR3 covers 13 residues. The CDR3 spells CSVETGSSYEQYF. The DNA for the CDR3 is TGCAGCGTTGAAACAGGGAGCTCCTACGAGCAGTACTTC.

This chain uses TRBV6-5 with TRBJ1-1; D not certain. The germline V gene has CDR1 MNHEY and CDR2 SVGAGI. The CDR3 covers 14 residues. V was clipped by 0 bases and J by 1 base, with 6 bases between them. The CDR3 spells CASSYSAGNTEAFF. CDR3 in DNA: TGTGCCAGCAGTTACTCGGCGGGGAACACTGAAGCTTTCTTT.

This clone was counted once. J is TRBJ2-7 and V is TRBV5-4, with D possibly being TRBD1 (5 bases). The CDR3 loop spans 14 amino acids. V lost 1 base and J lost 0, with 8 bases in between. Germline lookup yields CDR1 SGHNT and CDR2 YYREEE (reference sequence). Here the CDR3 reads CASSLMTDSYEQYF. For the CDR3, the DNA is TGTGCCAGCAGCTTGATGACAGACTCCTACGAGCAGTACTTC.

This clone was observed a single time. The chain is built from TRBV7-3 and TRBJ2-3; 7 bases are shared with TRBD2. Per the germline V gene, CDR1 is SGHTA and CDR2 is FQGTGA. J lost 5 bases, V lost 6 bases, and 5 bases had no gene match. This CDR3 contains 13 residues. Here the CDR3 DNA reads TGTGCCAGCAGTGCGGGGGACCAAGATACGCAGTATTTT. It yields the protein CASSAGDQDTQYF.

The CDR3 DNA reads as TGCGCCAGCGGGGGGGAGGCGGATACGCAGTATTTT. Its translation: CASGGEADTQYF. The V and J genes are TRBV10-1 and TRBJ2-3; 7 nucleotides match TRBD2. Germline CDR1 reads WNHNN; CDR2 reads SYGVQD (reference sequence). The CDR3 runs to 12 residues. With V trimmed by 8 bases and J by 6 bases, 5 bases remained unmatched.

This rearrangement joins TRBV21-1 to TRBJ1-2; TRBD1 was called by the table and not checked on the DNA. TRBV21-1 is deemed a pseudogene. The CDR3 length is 12 residues. CDR3 protein: CASTVTGYGYTF. CDR3 DNA sequence: TGTGCCAGCACCGTGACAGGCTATGGCTACACCTTC.

The rearrangement links TRBV5-5 to TRBJ1-4; D possibly corresponds to TRBD1 (5 bases). Trimming removed 3 bases at V and 8 bases at J, with 14 bases between. The V gene's germline CDR1 is SGHKS and CDR2 YYEKEE (reference sequence). This CDR3 has 14 amino acids. CDR3 loop: CASSWSAGREKLFF. CDR3 sequence (DNA): TGTGCCAGCAGCTGGAGCGCAGGGAGGGAAAAACTGTTTTTT.

The genes are TRBV7-9 and TRBJ1-6; 10 nucleotides agree with TRBD1. The junction had 4 bases not matched to a gene; V was cut back by 2 bases and J by 12 bases. Germline V gene sequence: CDR1 SEHNR, CDR2 FQNEAQ (reference sequence). CDR3 length equals 14 residues. CDR3 bases: TGTGCCAGCAGCTTACATGGACAGGGGGTACCCCTCCACTTT. Protein: CASSLHGQGVPLHF.

V gene TRBV7-2 combines with J gene TRBJ1-1; D is possibly TRBD1 (5 bases). The ends were cut back, 3 bases at V and 1 base at J, with 9 bases in the middle. Germline V gene sequence: CDR1 SGHTA, CDR2 FQGNSA. This CDR3 is 14 amino acids long. The CDR3, as DNA: TGTGCCAGCAGCTTTCAGGGTCGGAACACTGAAGCTTTCTTT. Encoded protein: CASSFQGRNTEAFF.

The chain couples TRBV4-1 to TRBJ1-2; 8 bases are a match to TRBD1. CDR3 length: 16 amino acids. The V gene end was trimmed by 5 bases and the J gene end by 3 bases; junction bases not matched to a gene: 11. Germline lookup yields CDR1 MGHRA and CDR2 YSYEKL. The CDR3 bases are TGCGCCAGCAGCTCCGCGGGGCAGGGGGCTTACTATGGCTACACCTTC. This sequence encodes CASSSAGQGAYYGYTF.

The CDR3 coding sequence is TGCGCCAGCAGCCAAAGGACAGGCAACTATGGCTACACCTTC. Translated: CASSQRTGNYGYTF. The chain links TRBV4-3 to TRBJ1-2; 7 bases align to TRBD1. Per germline, CDR1 LGHNA and CDR2 YSLEER. This CDR3 is 14 amino acids long. The V segment lost 2 bases and the J segment 2 bases; nucleotides outside the gene matches: 2.

This clone was seen just once. This CDR3 is CASSSLTRARNEQFF. For the CDR3, the DNA is TGTGCCAGCAGCTCCCTCACCAGGGCGCGCAATGAGCAGTTCTTC. The V gene is TRBV14, the J gene TRBJ2-1, with D possibly being TRBD1 (5 bases). The CDR3 runs 15 residues. The germline V gene encodes CDR1 SGHDN and CDR2 FVKESK. The ends were cut back, 5 bases at V and 6 bases at J, with 17 bases in the middle.

The chain links TRBV7-2 to TRBJ2-7, with TRBD2 identical over 11 bases. Unmatched junction bases numbered 7, after V lost 5 bases and J lost 4 bases. CDR3 length equals 15 residues. Germline V gene lookup returns CDR1 SGHTA and CDR2 FQGNSA. The CDR3 loop reads CASSPVASGGYEQYF. Here the CDR3 DNA reads TGTGCCAGCAGCCCTGTTGCTAGCGGGGGGTACGAGCAGTACTTC.

The V and J genes are TRBV19 and TRBJ1-2; D gene uncertain. The V end was cut by 8 bases, the J end by 8 bases, with 21 bases between. This CDR3 spans 14 amino acids. CDR1 is LNHDA and CDR2 is SQIVND in the germline V gene (reference sequence). The CDR3 region has the DNA TGTGCCAGTGTGGGTCCGGGATCATGGAACGGCTACACCTTC. Its protein is CASVGPGSWNGYTF.